These 29 T cell receptor beta chains were all obtained from the same sample, sequenced in a study of patients and donors after allogeneic stem cell transplantation. Each CDR3 protein is one row after TCRdb ran MiXCR on the RT-PCR reads. The repertoire includes 410,000 or so distinct CDR3 sequences, around 16% of them detected once, and around 6.8% sits in the top ten. Input material: blood, either unsorted or a sorted T cell fraction (not recorded which). Receptor source: a human donor who was either an allogeneic HSCT recipient or a stem cell or donor lymphocyte infusion donor (not recorded which). It is not recorded whose cells these are; they may come from a transplant donor.

This clonotype was observed many times. J is TRBJ1-2 and V is TRBV12-3 or TRBV12-4; D gene unclear. This CDR3 has 14 residues. Trimming pared 3 bases from V and 6 bases from J, leaving 14 bases between. The CDR3 sequence is CASSFGRYVDGYTF. DNA for the CDR3: TGTGCCAGCAGTTTTGGCAGATATGTCGATGGCTACACCTTC.

This clonotype has a handful of counts. The rearrangement uses TRBV6-2 or TRBV6-3 and TRBJ1-2; D is unclear. V was pared by 2 bases and J by 13 bases, with 11 bases between. Germline V gene sequence: CDR1 MNHEY, CDR2 SVGEGT. CDR3 size: 11 residues. The CDR3 spells CASSYPGTSTF. The CDR3 DNA is TGTGCCAGCAGTTACCCCGGAACGTCCACCTTC.

This chain uses TRBV4-2 with TRBJ2-2, with a tentative D call TRBD1 (5 bases). Trimming took 0 bases from V and 3 from J, leaving 8 bases between them. The CDR3 extends over 15 amino acids. Germline V gene data show CDR1 as LGHNA and CDR2 as YNFKEQ. The CDR3 reads CASSQEDRDTGELFF. CDR3 bases: TGTGCCAGCAGCCAAGAAGACAGAGACACCGGGGAGCTGTTTTTT.

V and J are TRBV11-2 and TRBJ1-3; 7 bases are shared with TRBD1. With 3 bases clipped from V and 0 bases from J, the junction kept 14 bases outside the gene matches. The CDR3 totals 19 residues. Germline values: CDR1 SGHAT, CDR2 FQNNGV. CDR3 nucleotide sequence: TGTGCCAGCAGCTTGTATGTCCCCCGACAGGGCCGCTCTGGAAACACCATATATTTT. This gives the protein CASSLYVPRQGRSGNTIYF.

This chain links TRBV4-3 with TRBJ1-1, with D maybe TRBD1 (6 bases). CDR3 length: 14 amino acids. The V end was cut by 0 bases, the J end by 10 bases, with 15 bases between. In germline, CDR1 is LGHNA, CDR2 YSLEER. CDR3 bases: TGCGCCAGCAGCCAAGATCCGGGGGGGGCTAGAGCTTTCTTT. Its translation: CASSQDPGGARAFF.

This clonotype was counted between two and nine times. This chain joins TRBV2 and TRBJ2-5, with 8 bases matching TRBD2. Germline CDR1 SNHLY, CDR2 FYNNEI. The J segment lost 3 bases and the V segment lost 4 bases, leaving 7 bases of the junction unmatched. The CDR3 has 15 residues. CDR3 nucleotides: TGTGCCAGCAGTGGTCTAGCGGGCTATAAAGAGACCCAGTACTTC. It codes for CASSGLAGYKETQYF. Supplemented by reference TRBV2 and TRBJ2-5, the full variable domain reads EPEVTQTPSHQVTQMGQEVILRCVPISNHLYFYWYRQILGQKVEFLVSFYNNEISEKSEIFDDQFSVERPDGSNFTLKIRSTKLEDSAMYFCASSGLAGYKETQYFGPGTRLLVL.

The rearrangement joins TRBV29-1 to TRBJ2-7; 9 bases align to TRBD1. J lost 3 bases, V lost 5 bases, and 5 bases had no gene match. The CDR3 has 13 amino acids. The germline V gene encodes CDR1 SQVTM and CDR2 ANQGSEA. The CDR3 DNA follows: TGCAGCGTTTCAGGGACAGGGCTCTACGAGCAGTACTTC. As protein: CSVSGTGLYEQYF.

The chain carries TRBV7-9 and TRBJ2-7; D is undetermined. CDR1 and CDR2 from the germline V gene are SEHNR and FQNEAQ (reference sequence). The CDR3 spans 14 residues. V lost 0 bases to trimming and J lost 2 bases, with 8 bases between them. The chain's CDR3 is CASSLADIPYEQYF. The CDR3 nucleotides read TGTGCCAGCAGCTTAGCCGACATTCCCTACGAGCAGTACTTC.

In its sample, this clonotype was seen many times. This chain uses TRBV12-3 or TRBV12-4 with TRBJ1-1; no clear D gene. The CDR3 has 13 residues. The V end lost 6 bases, the J end lost 5 bases, and 13 bases lay between the germline ends. The CDR3 sequence: CASRLLLFTEAFF. The CDR3 coding sequence is TGTGCCAGCAGACTCCTTTTGTTTACTGAAGCTTTCTTT.

In this sample, this clonotype turned up a few times. The CDR3 sequence is CASSQIPGTSGSSYEQYF. Written as DNA, the CDR3 is TGTGCCAGCAGTCAAATTCCCGGGACTAGCGGGTCCTCGTACGAGCAGTACTTC. This chain connects TRBV6-2 or TRBV6-3 to TRBJ2-7, with TRBD2 matching over 12 bases. Losses at the gene ends were 5 bases for V and 4 bases for J; bases not matched to a gene: 15. Germline V CDR1 and CDR2: MNHEY, SVGEGT. The CDR3 is 18 amino acids.

This clonotype was detected only a few times. This chain connects TRBV4-2 to TRBJ2-7; TRBD2 agrees at 9 bases. Trimming cost V 4 bases and J 1 base; bases outside gene matches: 5. Germline CDR1 reads LGHNA; CDR2 reads YNFKEQ. The CDR3 is 15 residues long. The CDR3 region has the DNA TGTGCCAGCAGCCCCGGGACTAGCAGATCCTACGAGCAGTACTTC. Its protein is CASSPGTSRSYEQYF.

This clonotype was detected many times. The V call is TRBV12-5, the J call TRBJ2-2; a weak D match, TRBD2 (6 bases). The germline V gene encodes CDR1 LGHNT and CDR2 FRNRAP. The ends were cut back, 1 base at V and 6 bases at J, with 12 bases in the middle. The CDR3 extends over 15 amino acids. This chain's CDR3 is CASGLDPGLSGELFF. The CDR3 coding sequence is TGTGCTAGTGGTTTGGATCCAGGACTATCCGGGGAGCTGTTTTTT.

The CDR3 DNA is TGTGCCAGCAGCTTAAATGGCAGGGCTCAAGAGACCCAGTACTTC. Its protein product is CASSLNGRAQETQYF. This chain connects TRBV7-9 to TRBJ2-5, with D perhaps TRBD1 (5 bases). Trimming removed 2 bases from V and 2 bases from J, with 12 bases in between. The CDR3 sequence is 15 residues long. Germline V lookup: CDR1 SEHNR, CDR2 FQNEAQ (reference sequence).

This clonotype came up a few times. The CDR3 region is CASSLHGTGEAFF. The CDR3 DNA reads as TGTGCCAGCTCCCTACACGGGACAGGAGAAGCTTTCTTT. This chain joins TRBV18 and TRBJ1-1; 8 bases are a match to TRBD1. The J segment lost 8 bases and the V segment lost 6 bases, leaving 8 bases of the junction unmatched. Germline CDR1 reads KGHSH; CDR2 reads LQKENI. The CDR3 spans 13 residues.

The V gene is TRBV18, the J gene TRBJ2-1, with TRBD2 matching 9 bases. From germline, CDR1 is KGHSH and CDR2 LQKENI. J was trimmed by 2 bases and V by 3 bases; bases with no gene match: 2. This CDR3 has 15 residues. The DNA of the CDR3 is TGTGCCAGCTCACCCCGCGGGAGGGCCTACAATGAGCAGTTCTTC. Amino acids: CASSPRGRAYNEQFF. Based on the CDR3 plus reference TRBV18 and TRBJ2-1, the full variable domain is NAGVMQNPRHLVRRRGQEARLRCSPMKGHSHVYWYRQLPEEGLKFMVYLQKENIIDESGMPKERFSAEFPKEGPSILRIQQVVRGDSAAYFCASSPRGRAYNEQFFGPGTRLTVL.

The sample holds a few counts of this clonotype. The chain couples TRBV9 to TRBJ1-1; 7 bases match TRBD1. Germline CDR1 reads SGDLS; CDR2 reads YYNGEE. The V gene end was trimmed by 3 bases and the J gene end by 5 bases; junction bases not matched to a gene: 4. The CDR3 length is 13 residues. CDR3 coding DNA: TGTGCCAGCAGCGAAGGGGGCCGGACTGAAGCTTTCTTT. This gives the protein CASSEGGRTEAFF.

This clonotype has more than one count but fewer than ten. The chain employs TRBV10-2 and TRBJ2-2; TRBD1 agrees at 9 bases. V trimming: 8 bases; J trimming: 3 bases; junction bases outside the gene matches: 7. The germline V gene has CDR1 WSHSY and CDR2 SAAADI. This CDR3 region has 15 residues. The CDR3 spells CASAEGQGYTGELFF. The CDR3 DNA reads TGCGCCAGCGCTGAGGGACAGGGATACACCGGGGAGCTGTTTTTT.

J is TRBJ1-6 and V is TRBV12-3 or TRBV12-4; D ambiguous. Trimming shortened V by 6 bases and J by 7 bases, and 13 bases separated the two germline ends. CDR3 length: 14 amino acids. The DNA of the CDR3 is TGTGCCAGCAGGGTGGGCCCGGGGAATTCACCCCTCCACTTT. Its protein product is CASRVGPGNSPLHF.

The sample holds many counts of this clonotype. The V gene is TRBV9, the J gene TRBJ1-6, with TRBD1 identical over 11 bases. Trimming took 0 bases from V and 3 from J; bases not matched to a gene: 11. In germline, CDR1 is SGDLS, CDR2 YYNGEE. CDR3 size: 20 residues. CDR3: CASSVVAHSGTGGYNSPLHF. Written as DNA, the CDR3 is TGTGCCAGCAGCGTAGTGGCCCATTCCGGGACAGGGGGCTATAATTCACCCCTCCACTTT.

V is TRBV6-1 and J is TRBJ2-1, with 7 bases identical to TRBD2. There are 14 residues in the CDR3. The J segment lost 1 base and the V segment lost 6 bases, leaving 3 bases of the junction unmatched. Germline CDR1 and CDR2: MNHNS and SASEGT. The CDR3 DNA reads TGTGCCAGCAGAGCGGGGAGTTCCTACAATGAGCAGTTCTTC. Protein sequence: CASRAGSSYNEQFF.

The V call is TRBV20-1, the J call TRBJ2-3; D not resolved. Germline V gives CDR1 DFQATT, CDR2 SNEGSKA (reference sequence). This CDR3 is built from 14 residues. Between the trimmed V and J ends, which lost 6 bases and 2 bases, there was a span of 15 bases. The CDR3 DNA reads as TGCAGTGCCTACGAGAACAGAAACACAGATACGCAGTATTTT. This translates into CSAYENRNTDTQYF.

The chain employs TRBV7-7 and TRBJ2-2; TRBD2 agrees at 14 bases. V dropped 3 bases and J dropped 6; count of bases not matched to a gene: 6. The CDR3 loop spans 17 amino acids. Germline V gene data show CDR1 as SSHAT and CDR2 as FNYEAQ (reference sequence). The CDR3 nucleotides are TGTGCCAGCAGCTTTGGGACTAGCGGGAGACCAGCCGGGGAGCTGTTTTTT. Its translation: CASSFGTSGRPAGELFF.

This clonotype has a handful of counts. The genes are TRBV20-1 and TRBJ2-1, with 13 bases that match TRBD2. This CDR3 has 17 residues. In germline, CDR1 is DFQATT, CDR2 SNEGSKA (reference sequence). V shed 4 bases and J 0 bases; nucleotides not matched to a gene: 6. CDR3 sequence reads: CSATGLAGSNSYNEQFF. CDR3 sequence (DNA): TGCAGTGCTACGGGACTAGCGGGGAGCAACTCCTACAATGAGCAGTTCTTC.

V and J are TRBV5-1 and TRBJ2-1; tentatively, D is TRBD1 or TRBD2 (6 bases each). CDR1 and CDR2 from the germline V gene are SGHRS and YFSETQ. Trimming removed 5 bases from V and 3 bases from J, with 12 bases in between. The CDR3 is made up of 14 amino acids. The CDR3 reads CASRQGGFYNEQFF. CDR3 bases: TGCGCCAGCAGGCAAGGGGGGTTCTACAATGAGCAGTTCTTC.

V gene TRBV25-1 combines with J gene TRBJ2-1, with a tentative D call TRBD1 (5 bases). The CDR3 runs 15 residues. Trimming pared 1 base from V and 2 bases from J, leaving 9 bases between. Germline V gene data show CDR1 as MGHDK and CDR2 as SYGVNS. The CDR3 sequence: CASSELGVAYNEQFF. The CDR3 nucleotides read TGTGCCAGCAGTGAATTAGGGGTAGCCTACAATGAGCAGTTCTTC.

This clonotype turned up a few times. The chain uses TRBV12-3 or TRBV12-4 and TRBJ2-2; D might be TRBD1 or TRBD2, each matching 6 bases. Trimming stripped 5 bases from V and 9 bases from J, with 16 bases between. This CDR3 has 14 residues. DNA of the CDR3: TGTGCCAGCAGTGATGGGGGGCCCCACCGGGAGCTGTTTTTT. Its translation: CASSDGGPHRELFF.

This clonotype was seen a few times. The V call is TRBV7-9, the J call TRBJ1-1; possible D gene TRBD1, 6 bases. This CDR3 region has 14 residues. Germline CDR1 reads SEHNR; CDR2 reads FQNEAQ (reference sequence). V dropped 5 bases and J dropped 5 bases, with 15 bases sitting between them. CDR3 sequence: CASSSRKGETEAFF. CDR3 nucleotides: TGTGCCAGCAGCAGTAGGAAGGGGGAAACTGAAGCTTTCTTT.

The chain combines TRBV21-1 with TRBJ1-2. TRBV21-1 is a pseudogene locus. The length of the CDR3 is 16 residues. Here the CDR3 DNA reads TGTGCCAGCAGCAAAGAGAAGGCCAGGACTTCATATGGCTACACCTTC. This translates into CASSKEKARTSYGYTF.

The sample holds a few counts of this clonotype. The rearrangement uses TRBV6-5 and TRBJ2-1; 8 nucleotides match TRBD2. Germline V gives CDR1 MNHEY, CDR2 SVGAGI. The CDR3 is 15 amino acids. The V segment lost 10 bases and the J segment 0 bases; nucleotides outside the gene matches: 8. CDR3 residues: CATMLLAVSYNEQFF. CDR3 DNA: TGTGCCACCATGTTACTAGCGGTCTCCTACAATGAGCAGTTCTTC.